This section outlines one T cell receptor beta chain sequence together with its context. The entry originates in a study of blood T cell repertoires in COVID-19. Germline V gene lookup returns CDR1 MNHEY and CDR2 SMNVEV (reference sequence). With V trimmed by 7 bases and J by 7 bases, 10 bases remained unmatched. The CDR3 runs 14 residues. Authors' methods: Nucleated cell number was recorded as an estimate derived from reference gene primer amplification. The table came from immunoSEQ multiplex PCR; TCRdb's copy has only in-frame clones and leaves some out. That table gives V, J and clone size, and the DNA gave D and trimming. The top ten hold 6.5% to 8% of the sample, which has under 200,000 clones, around three quarters seen once.

This chain joins TRBV27 and TRBJ1-3; 7 nucleotides match TRBD1. Sequenced input: peripheral blood. The clonotype comes from a man between 65 and 85 years old with active or convalescent COVID-19. CDR3 in DNA: TGTGCCAGCATACCGGGACAGCCGGTCAACACCATATATTTT. Translation gives CASIPGQPVNTIYF.